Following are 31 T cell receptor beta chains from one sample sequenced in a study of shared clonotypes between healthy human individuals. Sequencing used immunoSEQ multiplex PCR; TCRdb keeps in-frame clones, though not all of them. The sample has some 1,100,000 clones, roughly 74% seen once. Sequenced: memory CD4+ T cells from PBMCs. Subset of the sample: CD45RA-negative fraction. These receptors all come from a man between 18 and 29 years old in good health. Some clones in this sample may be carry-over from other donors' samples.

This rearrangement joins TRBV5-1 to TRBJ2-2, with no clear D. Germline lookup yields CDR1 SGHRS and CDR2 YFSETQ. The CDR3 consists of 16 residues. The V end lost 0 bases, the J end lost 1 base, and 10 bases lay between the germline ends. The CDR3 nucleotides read TGCGCCAGCAGCTTGGCCGGCTCCTTGAACACCGGGGAGCTGTTTTTT. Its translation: CASSLAGSLNTGELFF.

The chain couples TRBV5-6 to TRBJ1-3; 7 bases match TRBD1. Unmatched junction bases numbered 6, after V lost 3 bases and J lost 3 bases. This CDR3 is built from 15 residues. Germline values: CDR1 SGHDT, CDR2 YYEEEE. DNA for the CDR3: TGTGCCAGCAGCTCGGGGACAGCCTATGGAAACACCATATATTTT. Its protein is CASSSGTAYGNTIYF.

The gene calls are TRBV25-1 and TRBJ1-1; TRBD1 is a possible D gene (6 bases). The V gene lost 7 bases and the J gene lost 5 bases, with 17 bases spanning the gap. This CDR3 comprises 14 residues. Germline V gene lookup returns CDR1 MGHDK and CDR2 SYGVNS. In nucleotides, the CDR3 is TGTGCCAGCATCTCCAGGGGAAGGTGGACTGAAGCTTTCTTT. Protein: CASISRGRWTEAFF. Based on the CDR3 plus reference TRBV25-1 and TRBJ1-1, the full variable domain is EADIYQTPRYLVIGTGKKITLECSQTMGHDKMYWYQQDPGMELHLIHYSYGVNSTEKGDLSSESTVSRIRTEHFPLTLESARPSHTSQYLCASISRGRWTEAFFGQGTRLTVV.

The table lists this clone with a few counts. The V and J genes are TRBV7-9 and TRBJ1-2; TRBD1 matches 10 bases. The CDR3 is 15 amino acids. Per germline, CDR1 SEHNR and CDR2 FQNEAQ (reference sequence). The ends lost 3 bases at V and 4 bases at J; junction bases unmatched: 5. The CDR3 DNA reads TGTGCCAGCAGCTTGGGACAGGGGACTTCCTATGGCTACACCTTC. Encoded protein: CASSLGQGTSYGYTF.

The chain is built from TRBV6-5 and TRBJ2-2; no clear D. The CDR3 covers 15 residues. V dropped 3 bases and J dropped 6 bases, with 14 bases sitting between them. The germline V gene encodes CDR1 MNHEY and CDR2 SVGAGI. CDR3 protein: CASSYDVWVAGELFF. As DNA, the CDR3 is TGTGCCAGCAGTTATGATGTGTGGGTTGCCGGGGAGCTGTTTTTT.

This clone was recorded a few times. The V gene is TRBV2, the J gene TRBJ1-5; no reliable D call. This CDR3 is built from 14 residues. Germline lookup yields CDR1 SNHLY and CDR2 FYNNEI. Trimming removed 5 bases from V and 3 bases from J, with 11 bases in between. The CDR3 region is CASSTRPSNQPQHF. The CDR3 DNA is TGTGCCAGCAGTACTCGGCCTTCCAATCAGCCCCAGCATTTT.

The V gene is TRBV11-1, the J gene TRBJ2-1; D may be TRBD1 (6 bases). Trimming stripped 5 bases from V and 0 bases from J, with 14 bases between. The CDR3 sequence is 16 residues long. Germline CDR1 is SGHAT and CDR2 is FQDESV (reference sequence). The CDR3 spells CASSKEGQLSYNEQFF. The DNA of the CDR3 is TGTGCCAGCAGCAAAGAGGGACAACTCTCCTACAATGAGCAGTTCTTC.

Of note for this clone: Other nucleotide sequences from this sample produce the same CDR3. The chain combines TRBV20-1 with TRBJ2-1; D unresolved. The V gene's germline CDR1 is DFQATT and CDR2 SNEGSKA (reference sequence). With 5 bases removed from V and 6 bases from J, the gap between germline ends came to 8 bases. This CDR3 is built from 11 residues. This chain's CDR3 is CSAPGPNEQFF. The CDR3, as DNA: TGCAGTGCTCCCGGACCCAATGAGCAGTTCTTC.

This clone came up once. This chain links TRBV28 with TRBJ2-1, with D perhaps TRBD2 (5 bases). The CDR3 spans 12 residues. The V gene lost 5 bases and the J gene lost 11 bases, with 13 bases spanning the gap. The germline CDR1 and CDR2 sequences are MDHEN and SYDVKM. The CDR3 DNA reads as TGTGCCAGCAGTCAACCGGGGTACCAGCAGTTCTTC. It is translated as CASSQPGYQQFF.

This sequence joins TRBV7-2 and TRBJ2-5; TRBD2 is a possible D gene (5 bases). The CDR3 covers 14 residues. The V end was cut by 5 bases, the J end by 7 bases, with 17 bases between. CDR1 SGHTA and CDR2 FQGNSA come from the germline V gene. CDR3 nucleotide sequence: TGTGCCAGCAGCACGAGGACTGACGGAGGGACCCAGTACTTC. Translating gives CASSTRTDGGTQYF.

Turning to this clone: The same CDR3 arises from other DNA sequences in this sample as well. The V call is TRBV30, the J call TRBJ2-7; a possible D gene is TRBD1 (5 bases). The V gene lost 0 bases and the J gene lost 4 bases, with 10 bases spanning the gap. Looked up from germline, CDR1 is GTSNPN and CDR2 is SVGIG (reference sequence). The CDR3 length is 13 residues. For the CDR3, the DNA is TGTGCCTGGAGTGTAAATAGGGGTTACGAGCAGTACTTC. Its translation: CAWSVNRGYEQYF.

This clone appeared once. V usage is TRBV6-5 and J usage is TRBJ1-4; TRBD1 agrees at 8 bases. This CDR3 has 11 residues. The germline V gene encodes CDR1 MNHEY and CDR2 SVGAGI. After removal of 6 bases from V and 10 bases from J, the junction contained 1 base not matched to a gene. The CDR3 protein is CASRTGGKLFF. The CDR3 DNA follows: TGTGCCAGCAGAACAGGGGGAAAACTGTTTTTT.

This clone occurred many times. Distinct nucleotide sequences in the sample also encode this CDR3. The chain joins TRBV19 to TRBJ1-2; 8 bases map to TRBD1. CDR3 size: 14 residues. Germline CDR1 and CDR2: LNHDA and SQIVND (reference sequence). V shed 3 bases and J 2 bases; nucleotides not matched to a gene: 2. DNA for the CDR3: TGTGCCAGTAGTATTTGGACAGGGAACTATGGCTACACCTTC. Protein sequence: CASSIWTGNYGYTF.

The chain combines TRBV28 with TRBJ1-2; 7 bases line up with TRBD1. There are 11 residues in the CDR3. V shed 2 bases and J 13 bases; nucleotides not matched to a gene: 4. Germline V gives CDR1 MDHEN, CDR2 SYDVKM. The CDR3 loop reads CASSLEGALTF. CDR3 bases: TGTGCCAGCAGTTTAGAGGGGGCCCTCACCTTC.

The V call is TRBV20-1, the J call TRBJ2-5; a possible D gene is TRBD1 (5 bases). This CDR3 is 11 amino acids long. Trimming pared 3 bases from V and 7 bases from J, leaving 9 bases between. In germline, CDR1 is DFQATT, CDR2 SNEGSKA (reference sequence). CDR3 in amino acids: CSARGPGTQYF. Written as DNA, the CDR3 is TGCAGTGCTAGGGGGCCTGGGACCCAGTACTTC.

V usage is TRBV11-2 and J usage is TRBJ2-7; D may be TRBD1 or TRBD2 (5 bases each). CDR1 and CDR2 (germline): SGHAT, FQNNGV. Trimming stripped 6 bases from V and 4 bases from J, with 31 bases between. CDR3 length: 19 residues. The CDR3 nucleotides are TGTGCCAGCAGGTACATTGGGGGTCCCGGGACGAGTTATATGTACGAGCAGTACTTC. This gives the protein CASRYIGGPGTSYMYEQYF.

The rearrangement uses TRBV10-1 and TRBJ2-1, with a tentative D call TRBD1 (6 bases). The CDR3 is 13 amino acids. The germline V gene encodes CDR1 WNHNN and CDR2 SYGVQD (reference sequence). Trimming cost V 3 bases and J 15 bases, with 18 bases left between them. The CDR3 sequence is CASSDPGEFVWFF. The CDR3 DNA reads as TGCGCCAGCAGTGACCCAGGGGAGTTCGTATGGTTCTTC.

CDR3 coding DNA: TGTGCCAGCAGCAAAGCGCTGGAAGGGCGAGGATGGGAGCAGTACTTC. The encoded protein is CASSKALEGRGWEQYF. This sequence joins TRBV21-1 and TRBJ2-7. TRBV21-1 is a pseudogene segment. The CDR3 runs to 16 residues.

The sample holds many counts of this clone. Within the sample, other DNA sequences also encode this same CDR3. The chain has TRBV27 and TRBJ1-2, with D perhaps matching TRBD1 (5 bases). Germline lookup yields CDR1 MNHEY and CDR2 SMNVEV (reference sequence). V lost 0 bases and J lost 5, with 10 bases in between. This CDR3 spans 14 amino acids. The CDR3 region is CASSLSGGIYGYTF. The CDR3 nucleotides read TGTGCCAGCAGTTTATCGGGGGGGATTTATGGCTACACCTTC.

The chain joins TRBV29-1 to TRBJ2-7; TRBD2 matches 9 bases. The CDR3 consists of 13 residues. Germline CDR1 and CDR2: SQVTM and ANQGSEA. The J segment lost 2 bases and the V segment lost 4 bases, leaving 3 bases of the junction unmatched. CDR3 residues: CSVVLAGTYEQYF. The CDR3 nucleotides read TGCAGCGTTGTGCTAGCGGGAACCTACGAGCAGTACTTC.

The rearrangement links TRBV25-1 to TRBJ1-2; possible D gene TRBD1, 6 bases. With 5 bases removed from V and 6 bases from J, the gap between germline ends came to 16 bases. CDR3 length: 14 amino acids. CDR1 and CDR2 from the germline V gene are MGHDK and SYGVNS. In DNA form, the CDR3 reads TGTGCCAGCAGTCCTCGCGGGGGGGGCCATGGCTACACCTTC. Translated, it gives CASSPRGGGHGYTF.

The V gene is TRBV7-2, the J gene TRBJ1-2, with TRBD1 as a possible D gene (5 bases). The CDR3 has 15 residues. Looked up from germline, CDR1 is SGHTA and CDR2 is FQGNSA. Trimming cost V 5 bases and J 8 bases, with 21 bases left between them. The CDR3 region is CASSGDSRALGGYTF. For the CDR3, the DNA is TGTGCCAGCAGCGGAGACAGTAGGGCCCTGGGGGGCTACACCTTC.

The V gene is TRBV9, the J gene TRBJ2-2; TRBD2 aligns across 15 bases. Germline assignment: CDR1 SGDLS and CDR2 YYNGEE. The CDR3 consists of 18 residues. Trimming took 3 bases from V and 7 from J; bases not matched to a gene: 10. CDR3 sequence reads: CASSAGTSGRRRGGELFF. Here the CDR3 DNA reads TGTGCCAGCAGCGCTGGGACTAGCGGGAGGCGTAGAGGCGGGGAGCTGTTTTTT.

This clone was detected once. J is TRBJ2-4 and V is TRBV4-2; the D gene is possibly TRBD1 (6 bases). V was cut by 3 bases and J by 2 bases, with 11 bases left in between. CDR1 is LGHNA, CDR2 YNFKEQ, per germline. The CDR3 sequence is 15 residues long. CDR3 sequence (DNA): TGTGCCAGCAGCCAGCAGGGGCTGACCAAAAACATTCAGTACTTC. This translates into CASSQQGLTKNIQYF.

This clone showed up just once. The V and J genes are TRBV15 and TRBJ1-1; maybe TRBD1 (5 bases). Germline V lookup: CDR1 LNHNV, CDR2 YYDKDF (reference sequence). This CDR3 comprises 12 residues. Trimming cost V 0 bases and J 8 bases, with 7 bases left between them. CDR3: CATSRDRTEAFF. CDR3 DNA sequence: TGTGCCACCAGCAGAGATAGGACAGAAGCTTTCTTT. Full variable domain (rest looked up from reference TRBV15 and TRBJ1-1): DAMVIQNPRYQVTQFGKPVTLSCSQTLNHNVMYWYQQKSSQAPKLLFHYYDKDFNNEADTPDNFQSRRPNTSFCFLDIRSPGLGDTAMYLCATSRDRTEAFFGQGTRLTVV.

The CDR3 loop reads CASSLTLAFSIPNEQFF. The DNA for the CDR3 is TGCGCCAGCAGCTTGACCCTAGCCTTTTCCATCCCTAATGAGCAGTTCTTC. V and J are TRBV5-1 and TRBJ2-1; tentatively, D is TRBD2 (5 bases). Germline V gives CDR1 SGHRS, CDR2 YFSETQ. V lost 1 base, J lost 7 bases, and 21 bases lay in between. The CDR3 sequence is 17 residues long. Complete variable domain (other parts from reference TRBV5-1 and TRBJ2-1): KAGVTQTPRYLIKTRGQQVTLSCSPISGHRSVSWYQQTPGQGLQFLFEYFSETQRNKGNFPGRFSGRQFSNSRSEMNVSTLELGDSALYLCASSLTLAFSIPNEQFFGPGTRLTVL.

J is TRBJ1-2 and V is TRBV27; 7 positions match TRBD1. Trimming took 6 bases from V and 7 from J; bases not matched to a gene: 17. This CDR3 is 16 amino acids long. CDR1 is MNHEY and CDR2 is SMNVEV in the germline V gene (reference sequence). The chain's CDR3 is CASSHGGRGGRFGYTF. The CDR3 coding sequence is TGTGCCAGCAGCCACGGGGGGAGAGGGGGCAGATTTGGCTACACCTTC.

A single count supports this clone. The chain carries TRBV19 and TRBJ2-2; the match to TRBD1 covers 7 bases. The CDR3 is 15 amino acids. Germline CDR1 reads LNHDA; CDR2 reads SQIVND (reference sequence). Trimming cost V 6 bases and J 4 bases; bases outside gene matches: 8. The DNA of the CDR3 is TGTGCCAGTAGACTCGCGGACAGGACCACCGGGGAGCTGTTTTTT. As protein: CASRLADRTTGELFF.

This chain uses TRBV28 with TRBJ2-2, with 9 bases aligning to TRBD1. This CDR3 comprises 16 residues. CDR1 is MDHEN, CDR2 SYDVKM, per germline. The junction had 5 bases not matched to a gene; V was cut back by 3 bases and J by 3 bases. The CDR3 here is CASSFLGQGHTGELFF. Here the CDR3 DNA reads TGTGCCAGCAGTTTTCTGGGACAGGGCCACACCGGGGAGCTGTTTTTT. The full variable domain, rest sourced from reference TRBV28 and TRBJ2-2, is DVKVTQSSRYLVKRTGEKVFLECVQDMDHENMFWYRQDPGLGLRLIYFSYDVKMKEKGDIPEGYSVSREKKERFSLILESASTNQTSMYLCASSFLGQGHTGELFFGEGSRLTVL.

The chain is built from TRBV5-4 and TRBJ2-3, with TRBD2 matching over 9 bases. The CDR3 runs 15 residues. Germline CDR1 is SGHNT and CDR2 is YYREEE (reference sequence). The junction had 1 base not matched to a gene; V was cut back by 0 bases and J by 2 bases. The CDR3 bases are TGTGCCAGCAGCTTGGGGGGACTAGCCACAGATACGCAGTATTTT. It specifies CASSLGGLATDTQYF.

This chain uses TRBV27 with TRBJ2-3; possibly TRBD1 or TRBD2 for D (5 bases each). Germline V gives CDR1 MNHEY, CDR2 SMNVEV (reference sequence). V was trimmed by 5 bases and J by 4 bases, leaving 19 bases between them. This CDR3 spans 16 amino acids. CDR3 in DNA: TGTGCCAGCAGTCCCCGTGGAGTGGGGGTCGCAGATACGCAGTATTTT. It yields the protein CASSPRGVGVADTQYF.